Presented here are 9 T cell receptor beta chains from one specimen sequenced in a study of beta chain features in type 1 diabetes. The study reverse transcribed the entire isolated RNA, so it sequenced expressed TCRB transcripts. Generated by immunoSEQ multiplex PCR, the TCRdb table keeps only in-frame clones and is missing some. Found here are fewer than 900,000 clones, about a sixth of them singletons; the top ten hold about 0.02%. Sequences were obtained from naive CD4+ T cells from blood. The source of these receptors is a woman aged 18-30 years in good health.

The CDR3 DNA reads as TGTGCCAGCAGTCCATACAGGGCTCCTACGCGGGTCTCCCGCTACAATGAGCAGTTCTTC. Translating gives CASSPYRAPTRVSRYNEQFF. The chain carries TRBV27 and TRBJ2-1; D may be TRBD1 (6 bases). Trimming removed 5 bases from V and 3 bases from J, with 29 bases in between. The germline CDR1 and CDR2 sequences are MNHEY and SMNVEV (reference sequence). This CDR3 region has 20 residues.

This chain uses TRBV13 with TRBJ2-5, with TRBD2 matching 7 bases. J was trimmed by 2 bases and V by 2 bases; bases with no gene match: 5. The CDR3 has 15 amino acids. The germline gives CDR1 PRHDT, CDR2 FYEKMQ (reference sequence). This CDR3 is CASSLSGAGQETQYF. The DNA for the CDR3 is TGTGCCAGCAGCTTAAGTGGAGCGGGGCAAGAGACCCAGTACTTC.

In its sample, this clone was seen a few times. This chain joins TRBV4-3 and TRBJ1-1; D gene ambiguous. Per the germline V gene, CDR1 is LGHNA and CDR2 is YSLEER. This CDR3 has 15 amino acids. Trimming cost V 2 bases and J 1 base, with 11 bases left between them. DNA of the CDR3: TGCGCCAGCAGCCAAATTTTCCGCGGGAACACTGAAGCTTTCTTT. Amino acid sequence: CASSQIFRGNTEAFF.

This CDR3 reads CASSQPSGKQFF. CDR3 bases: TGTGCCAGCAGCCAGCCTAGCGGTAAGCAGTTCTTC. The rearrangement joins TRBV11-2 to TRBJ2-1; 7 nucleotides match TRBD2. The CDR3 contains 12 residues. J was trimmed by 11 bases and V by 5 bases; bases with no gene match: 6. Germline-derived CDR1 and CDR2 are SGHAT and FQNNGV.

The chain joins TRBV7-2 to TRBJ1-5, with 9 bases identical to TRBD1. There are 15 residues in the CDR3. Germline CDR1 is SGHTA and CDR2 is FQGNSA. The junction had 9 bases not matched to a gene; V was cut back by 5 bases and J by 7 bases. The CDR3: CASSPTRDRDQPQHF. In DNA form, the CDR3 reads TGTGCCAGCAGCCCCACCCGGGACAGGGACCAGCCCCAGCATTTT.

This clone was counted between two and nine times. A junction end diverges from the germline sequence, so it may reflect a read error. The chain links TRBV10-3 to TRBJ2-5; possibly TRBD2 for D (5 bases). The CDR3 extends over 13 amino acids. The germline V gene encodes CDR1 ENHRY and CDR2 SYGVKD. This chain's CDR3 is CAIRDGEWETQYF. DNA for the CDR3: TGTGCCATCCGTGACGGGGAGTGGGAGACCCAGTACTTC.

This clone turned up a few times. The V gene is TRBV4-2, the J gene TRBJ2-2; D remains ambiguous. V lost 1 base to trimming and J lost 1 base, with 4 bases between them. Germline V lookup: CDR1 LGHNA, CDR2 YNFKEQ. The CDR3 length is 14 residues. Here the CDR3 reads CASSQVGNTGELFF. CDR3 sequence (DNA): TGTGCCAGCAGCCAAGTAGGGAACACCGGGGAGCTGTTTTTT.

J is TRBJ2-7 and V is TRBV6-1; 9 positions match TRBD1. This CDR3 region has 13 residues. V was clipped by 4 bases and J by 3 bases; unmatched bases: 1. The germline V gene has CDR1 MNHNS and CDR2 SASEGT. CDR3 sequence reads: CASSADRGYEQYF. In nucleotides, the CDR3 is TGTGCCAGCAGTGCGGACAGGGGCTACGAGCAGTACTTC.

This clone was counted only a few times. The rearrangement links TRBV18 to TRBJ1-5; TRBD1 aligns across 7 bases. The CDR3 extends over 14 amino acids. Trimming cost V 5 bases and J 0 bases; bases outside gene matches: 1. The V gene's germline CDR1 is KGHSH and CDR2 LQKENI. CDR3 nucleotides: TGTGCCAGCTCAGGACAGGCTAGCAATCAGCCCCAGCATTTT. Translation: CASSGQASNQPQHF.